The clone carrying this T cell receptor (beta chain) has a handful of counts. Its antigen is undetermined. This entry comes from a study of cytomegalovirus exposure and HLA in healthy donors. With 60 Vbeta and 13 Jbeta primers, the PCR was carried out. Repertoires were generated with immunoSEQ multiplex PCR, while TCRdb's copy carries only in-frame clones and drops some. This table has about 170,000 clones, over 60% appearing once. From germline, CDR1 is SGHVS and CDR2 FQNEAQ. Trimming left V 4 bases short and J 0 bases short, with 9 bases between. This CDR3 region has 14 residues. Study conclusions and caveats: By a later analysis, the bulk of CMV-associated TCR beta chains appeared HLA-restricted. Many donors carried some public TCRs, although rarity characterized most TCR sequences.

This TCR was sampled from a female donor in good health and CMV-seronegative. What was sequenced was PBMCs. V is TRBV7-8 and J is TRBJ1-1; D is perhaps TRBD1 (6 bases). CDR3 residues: CASSSRTVNTEAFF. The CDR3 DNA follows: TGTGCCAGCAGCTCCCGGACAGTGAACACTGAAGCTTTCTTT. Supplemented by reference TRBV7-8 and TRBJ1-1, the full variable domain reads GAGVSQSPRYKVAKRGQDVALRCDPISGHVSLFWYQQALGQGPEFLTYFQNEAQLDKSGLPSDRFFAERPEGSVSTLKIQRTQQEDSAVYLCASSSRTVNTEAFFGQGTRLTVV.